Listed here are 6 T cell receptor beta chains from one sample, sequenced in a study of CD8 T cells in ankylosing spondylitis. No antigen has been assigned to these receptors. Study-wide results and limits: There was a TCR beta motif, made of several highly homologous variants, that appeared characteristic of ankylosing spondylitis blood.

TCRdb itself ran the 5' RACE reads through MiXCR, one entry per CDR3 protein. This sample has some 800,000 distinct CDR3 sequences, with roughly 12% found just once. Sequencing was performed on blood, either unsorted or a sorted T cell fraction (not recorded which). These TCRs come from a male donor with ankylosing spondylitis.

This chain links TRBV4-1 with TRBJ2-7; 8 bases are a match to TRBD1. Per the germline V gene, CDR1 is MGHRA and CDR2 is YSYEKL. This CDR3 has 14 amino acids. V trimming: 4 bases; J trimming: 4 bases; junction bases outside the gene matches: 6. Here the CDR3 DNA reads TGCGCCAGCAGCCGTACGGGACAGGATTACGAGCAGTACTTC. Protein: CASSRTGQDYEQYF.

This clonotype appeared many times. V gene TRBV20-1 combines with J gene TRBJ1-1; D ambiguous. Germline CDR1 is DFQATT and CDR2 is SNEGSKA (reference sequence). This CDR3 is 11 amino acids long. Trimming took 5 bases from V and 1 from J, leaving 5 bases between them. CDR3 amino acids: CSAVRNTEAFF. In DNA, the CDR3 is TGCAGTGCTGTCAGGAACACTGAAGCTTTCTTT.

The chain joins TRBV4-3 to TRBJ2-3; D not resolved. This CDR3 comprises 14 residues. The germline CDR1 and CDR2 sequences are LGHNA and YSLEER. The V and J ends lost 0 bases and 5 bases respectively, with 9 bases between them. CDR3: CASSQEVSRDTQYF. For the CDR3, the DNA is TGCGCCAGCAGCCAAGAGGTATCCCGAGATACGCAGTATTTT.

This chain uses TRBV5-1 with TRBJ2-7, with 7 bases matching TRBD2. V shed 0 bases, J shed 3 bases, and the junction held 6 bases outside the gene matches. Germline V gives CDR1 SGHRS, CDR2 YFSETQ. CDR3 length: 15 amino acids. CDR3 loop: CASSLVGTTLYEQYF. Written as DNA, the CDR3 is TGCGCCAGCAGCTTGGTCGGGACTACTCTCTACGAGCAGTACTTC.

This clonotype came up a few times. The CDR3 DNA reads TGCAGCGTGGTTTTGACAGGCGGAAGCACAGATACGCAGTATTTT. Its translation is CSVVLTGGSTDTQYF. The V and J genes are TRBV29-1 and TRBJ2-3; D perhaps matches TRBD1 (6 bases). CDR1 and CDR2 (germline): SQVTM, ANQGSEA. V lost 6 bases to trimming and J lost 0 bases, with 16 bases between them. The CDR3 is 15 residues long.

The rearrangement joins TRBV29-1 to TRBJ2-5; TRBD1 aligns across 7 bases. CDR3 length equals 12 residues. CDR1 and CDR2 (germline): SQVTM, ANQGSEA. V lost 4 bases and J lost 5; bases outside the gene matches: 4. CDR3 in amino acids: CSVGEQGETQYF. The CDR3 nucleotides are TGCAGCGTTGGAGAACAGGGGGAGACCCAGTACTTC.